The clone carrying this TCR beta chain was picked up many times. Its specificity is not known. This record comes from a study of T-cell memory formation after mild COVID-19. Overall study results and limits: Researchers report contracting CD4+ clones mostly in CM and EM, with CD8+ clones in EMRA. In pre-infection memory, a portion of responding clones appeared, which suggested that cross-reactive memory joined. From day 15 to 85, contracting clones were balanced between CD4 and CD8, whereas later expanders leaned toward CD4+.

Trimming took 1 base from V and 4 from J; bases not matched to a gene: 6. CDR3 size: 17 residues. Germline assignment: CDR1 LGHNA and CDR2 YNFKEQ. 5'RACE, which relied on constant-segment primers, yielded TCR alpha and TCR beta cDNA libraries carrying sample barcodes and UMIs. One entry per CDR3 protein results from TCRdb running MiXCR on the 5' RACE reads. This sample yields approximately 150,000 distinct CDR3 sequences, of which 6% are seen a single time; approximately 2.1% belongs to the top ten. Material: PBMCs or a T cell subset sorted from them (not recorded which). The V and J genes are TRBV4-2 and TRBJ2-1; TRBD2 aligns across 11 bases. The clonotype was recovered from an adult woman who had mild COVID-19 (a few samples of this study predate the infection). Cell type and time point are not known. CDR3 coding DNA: TGTGCCAGCAGCCAAGTGACTAGCGGGGCTTCTTACAATGAGCAGTTCTTC. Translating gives CASSQVTSGASYNEQFF.